The clone carrying this T cell receptor beta chain was seen more than once but under ten times. What it binds is not known. This CDR3 region has 16 residues. Germline CDR1 reads SGHDT; CDR2 reads YYEEEE. Trimming took off 2 bases at V and 4 bases at J, with 19 bases between the two ends. The sample is drawn from a study of T cell repertoires in cytomegalovirus infection. Background on the study: Epitope selection comprised recently identified HLA-C-restricted CMV epitopes and well-studied HLA-B-restricted CMV epitopes. Signatures in public TCR beta sequences pointed to both CMV infection and matching HLA type.

Study findings and constraints: CMV-specific TCR beta clonotypes restricted by HLA-C dominated the ex vivo response. Public TCR beta family frequency separated CMV-and-HLA carriers, including in an independent cohort.

Using its own MiXCR run on the reads, TCRdb lists one record per CDR3 protein. The sample includes 830,000 or so distinct CDR3 sequences, 30% to 35% of them seen just once. J is TRBJ2-7 and V is TRBV5-6; the D gene is possibly TRBD2 (6 bases). This material consisted of cultured CD8+ T cells from PBMCs, taken from culture after CMV antigen stimulation. The receptor's source is a human donor in good health (CMV status not recorded). Some clones in this sample may be carry-over from other donors' samples. The DNA for the CDR3 is TGTGCCAGCAGCTTCGGCCCGATGTATCGGGAGTACGAGCAGTACTTC. Amino acids: CASSFGPMYREYEQYF. Using reference TRBV5-6 and TRBJ2-7 for the parts outside the CDR3, the full variable domain is DAGVTQSPTHLIKTRGQQVTLRCSPKSGHDTVSWYQQALGQGPQFIFQYYEEEERQRGNFPDRFSGHQFPNYSSELNVNALLLGDSALYLCASSFGPMYREYEQYFGPGTRLTVT.